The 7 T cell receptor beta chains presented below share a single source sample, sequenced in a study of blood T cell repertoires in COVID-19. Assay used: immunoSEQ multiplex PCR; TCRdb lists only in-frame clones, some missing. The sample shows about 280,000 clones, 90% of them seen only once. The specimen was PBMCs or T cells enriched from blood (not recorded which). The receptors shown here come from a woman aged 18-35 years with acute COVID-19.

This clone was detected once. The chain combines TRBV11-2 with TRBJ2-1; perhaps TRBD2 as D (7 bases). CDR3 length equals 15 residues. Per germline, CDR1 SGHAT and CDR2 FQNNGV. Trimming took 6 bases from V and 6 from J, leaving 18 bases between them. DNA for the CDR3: TGTGCCAGCAGATTGAGGGGGAGGGCCGGCAATGAGCAGTTCTTC. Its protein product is CASRLRGRAGNEQFF.

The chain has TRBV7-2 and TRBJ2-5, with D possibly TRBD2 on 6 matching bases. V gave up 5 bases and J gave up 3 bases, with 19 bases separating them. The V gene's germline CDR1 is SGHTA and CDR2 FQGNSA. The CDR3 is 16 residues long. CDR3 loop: CASSALGSGLKETQYF. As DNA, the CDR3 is TGTGCCAGCAGCGCATTAGGAAGCGGGCTCAAAGAGACCCAGTACTTC.

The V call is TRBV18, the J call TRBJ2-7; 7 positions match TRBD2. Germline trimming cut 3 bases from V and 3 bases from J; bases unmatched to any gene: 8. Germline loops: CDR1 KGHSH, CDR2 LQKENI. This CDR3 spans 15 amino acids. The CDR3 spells CASSPPQGLIYEQYF. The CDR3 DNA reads TGTGCCAGCTCACCCCCGCAGGGACTAATCTACGAGCAGTACTTC.

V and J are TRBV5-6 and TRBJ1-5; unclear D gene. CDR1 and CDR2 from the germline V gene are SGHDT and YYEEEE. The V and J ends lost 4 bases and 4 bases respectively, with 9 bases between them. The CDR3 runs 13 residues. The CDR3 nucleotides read TGTGCCAGCAGCACTAGACCTAATCAGCCCCAGCATTTT. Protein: CASSTRPNQPQHF.

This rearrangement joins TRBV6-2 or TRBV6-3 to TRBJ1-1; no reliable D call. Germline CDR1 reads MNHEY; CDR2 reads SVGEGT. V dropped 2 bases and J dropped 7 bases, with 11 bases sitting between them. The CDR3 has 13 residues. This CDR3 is CASSYGQYGEAFF. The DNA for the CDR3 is TGTGCCAGCAGTTACGGGCAGTATGGTGAAGCTTTCTTT.

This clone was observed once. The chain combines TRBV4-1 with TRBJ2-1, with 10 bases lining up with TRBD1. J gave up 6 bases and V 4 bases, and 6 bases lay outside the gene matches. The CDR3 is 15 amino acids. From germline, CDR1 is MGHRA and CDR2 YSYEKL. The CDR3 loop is CASSPGQGPSNEQFF. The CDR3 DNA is TGCGCCAGCAGCCCGGGACAGGGGCCCTCCAATGAGCAGTTCTTC.

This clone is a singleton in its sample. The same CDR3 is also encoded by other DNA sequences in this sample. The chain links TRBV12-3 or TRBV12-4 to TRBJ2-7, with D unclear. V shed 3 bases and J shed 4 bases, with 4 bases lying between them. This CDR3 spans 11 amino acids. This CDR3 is CASSFRYEQYF. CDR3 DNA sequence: TGTGCCAGCAGTTTCAGATACGAGCAGTACTTC.